The 27 T cell receptor beta chains below all came from one sample that was sequenced in a study of blood T cell repertoires in COVID-19. This table comes from immunoSEQ multiplex PCR, and its TCRdb copy is limited to in-frame clones, with some not included. Here the sample spans about 200,000 clones, roughly 82% being singletons. Sequenced input: peripheral blood. The receptors were gathered from a human donor in a cohort sampled during active COVID-19.

The chain joins TRBV27 to TRBJ2-1, with D possibly being TRBD2 (6 bases). This CDR3 has 15 amino acids. With 6 bases removed from V and 9 bases from J, the gap between germline ends came to 21 bases. The germline CDR1 and CDR2 sequences are MNHEY and SMNVEV (reference sequence). The CDR3 is CASRFRIAATGEQFF. CDR3 bases: TGTGCCAGCAGATTCAGAATAGCGGCCACAGGTGAGCAGTTCTTC.

The sample holds one count of this clone. The chain is built from TRBV10-3 and TRBJ1-1, with D hard to call. Per the germline V gene, CDR1 is ENHRY and CDR2 is SYGVKD. V was trimmed by 7 bases and J by 3 bases, leaving 12 bases between them. The CDR3 has 13 amino acids. CDR3 residues: CAIKTQDYTEAFF. The DNA of the CDR3 is TGTGCCATCAAGACCCAGGATTACACTGAAGCTTTCTTT.

This clone showed up just once. The V gene is TRBV6-1, the J gene TRBJ2-5; 8 nucleotides agree with TRBD1. V trimming: 3 bases; J trimming: 3 bases; junction bases outside the gene matches: 3. Germline V lookup: CDR1 MNHNS, CDR2 SASEGT. This CDR3 region has 14 residues. The CDR3: CASSDVDREETQYF. The CDR3, as DNA: TGTGCCAGCAGTGACGTGGACAGGGAAGAGACCCAGTACTTC.

The chain employs TRBV7-9 and TRBJ2-3, with D uncertain. CDR1 is SEHNR and CDR2 is FQNEAQ in the germline V gene (reference sequence). Trimming shortened V by 10 bases and J by 4 bases, and 6 bases separated the two germline ends. This CDR3 spans 10 amino acids. CDR3 DNA sequence: TGTGCCACTACGGCAGATACGCAGTATTTT. It specifies CATTADTQYF.

The count of this clone is one. The chain recombines TRBV2 with TRBJ2-2, with D perhaps TRBD2 (7 bases). V was shortened by 4 bases and J by 5 bases, with 23 bases between the two germline ends. Per the germline V gene, CDR1 is SNHLY and CDR2 is FYNNEI. CDR3 length: 18 residues. The CDR3 DNA follows: TGTGCCAGCAGTGTGGGGACACTTACTAGCGAAGATACCGGGGAGCTGTTTTTT. It encodes CASSVGTLTSEDTGELFF.

This clone has a handful of counts. The chain is built from TRBV28 and TRBJ2-7; the D gene is possibly TRBD2 (6 bases). The CDR3 loop spans 14 amino acids. CDR1 and CDR2 (germline): MDHEN, SYDVKM. V was clipped by 3 bases and J by 7 bases, with 16 bases between them. The CDR3 spells CASSFFSGSPEQYF. CDR3 coding DNA: TGTGCCAGCAGTTTCTTTAGCGGTTCCCCAGAGCAGTACTTC.

This clone was counted between two and nine times. V gene TRBV9 combines with J gene TRBJ2-1, with 7 bases that match TRBD2. Germline-derived CDR1 and CDR2 are SGDLS and YYNGEE. Trimming took 3 bases from V and 8 from J; bases not matched to a gene: 11. This CDR3 has 15 residues. The CDR3 DNA sequence: TGTGCCAGCAGCGGCCGGGACTACCCTCAGTATGAGCAGTTCTTC. It is translated as CASSGRDYPQYEQFF.

CDR3 in DNA: TGTGCCAGCAGCCAATACAGGGATTTTAGTGAAAAACTGTTTTTT. Translated: CASSQYRDFSEKLFF. The chain carries TRBV3-1 (or the pseudogene TRBV3-2) and TRBJ1-4, with D maybe TRBD1 (6 bases). The CDR3 extends over 15 amino acids. Trimming cost V 2 bases and J 7 bases, with 14 bases left between them. Germline V CDR1 and CDR2: LGHDT, YNNKEL (reference sequence).

The chain has TRBV10-2 and TRBJ2-1; 14 nucleotides line up with TRBD2. The junction had 3 bases not matched to a gene; V was cut back by 1 base and J by 7 bases. This CDR3 spans 16 amino acids. CDR1 WSHSY and CDR2 SAAADI come from the germline V gene. The CDR3 here is CASSEWGLAGVNEQFF. In DNA, the CDR3 is TGCGCCAGCAGTGAGTGGGGACTAGCGGGAGTAAATGAGCAGTTCTTC.

CDR3 loop: CATRGLAGVDEQYF. The CDR3 nucleotides read TGTGCCACCAGGGGACTAGCGGGAGTAGACGAGCAGTACTTC. This sequence joins TRBV24-1 and TRBJ2-7; TRBD2 agrees at 14 bases. Germline V gene data show CDR1 as KGHDR and CDR2 as SFDVKD. CDR3 length: 14 amino acids. The V segment lost 7 bases and the J segment 5 bases; nucleotides outside the gene matches: 3.

The genes are TRBV5-4 and TRBJ1-5, with 7 bases fitting TRBD1. CDR1 and CDR2 (germline): SGHNT, YYREEE (reference sequence). V shed 2 bases, J shed 10 bases, and the junction held 6 bases outside the gene matches. The CDR3 is 13 residues long. The CDR3 loop is CASSFRDSGPQHF. The CDR3 DNA follows: TGTGCCAGCAGCTTCCGGGACAGTGGACCCCAGCATTTT.

V and J are TRBV6-4 and TRBJ2-1, with a weak D call TRBD2 (7 bases). Germline V gene sequence: CDR1 MRHNA, CDR2 SNTAGT. Trimming took off 2 bases at V and 7 bases at J, with 12 bases between the two ends. The CDR3 consists of 14 residues. The CDR3 protein is CASSDGGGGNEQFF. CDR3 in DNA: TGTGCCAGCAGTGACGGGGGAGGGGGGAATGAGCAGTTCTTC.

This clone was detected only a few times. This CDR3 is CASSQLGGAEAFF. CDR3 sequence (DNA): TGCGCCAGCAGCCAGCTTGGGGGGGCTGAAGCTTTCTTT. The chain employs TRBV4-1 and TRBJ1-1, with D perhaps matching TRBD1 (5 bases). Germline CDR1 MGHRA, CDR2 YSYEKL. V lost 3 bases and J 6 bases, leaving 11 bases between the germline ends. CDR3 size: 13 residues.

This chain uses TRBV6-1 with TRBJ1-1, with TRBD1 matching 7 bases. Trimming took 1 base from V and 1 from J; bases not matched to a gene: 3. Germline CDR1 is MNHNS and CDR2 is SASEGT. CDR3 length equals 15 residues. CDR3 protein: CASSEDPGGNTEAFF. Here the CDR3 DNA reads TGTGCCAGCAGTGAAGACCCAGGGGGGAACACTGAAGCTTTCTTT.

J is TRBJ2-7 and V is TRBV27; D is unclear. The V end lost 7 bases, the J end lost 1 base, and 8 bases lay between the germline ends. Germline CDR1 and CDR2: MNHEY and SMNVEV (reference sequence). The CDR3 is 12 residues long. The CDR3: CASTSKSYEQYF. The CDR3 DNA is TGTGCCAGCACGAGCAAGTCCTACGAGCAGTACTTC.

The chain joins TRBV19 to TRBJ2-7; a possible D gene is TRBD1 (5 bases). Between the trimmed V and J ends, which lost 1 base and 0 bases, there was a span of 10 bases. The CDR3 has 15 residues. CDR1 is LNHDA, CDR2 SQIVND, per germline (reference sequence). CDR3 region: CASSIGQLSSYEQYF. CDR3 nucleotide sequence: TGTGCCAGTAGTATAGGACAGTTGAGCTCCTACGAGCAGTACTTC.

The chain is built from TRBV11-2 and TRBJ1-1; perhaps TRBD1 as D (5 bases). CDR3 size: 15 residues. V gave up 5 bases and J gave up 10 bases, with 23 bases separating them. Germline V lookup: CDR1 SGHAT, CDR2 FQNNGV. The CDR3 sequence is CASSERLRTWGLAFF. CDR3 nucleotide sequence: TGTGCCAGCAGCGAACGATTAAGGACATGGGGTTTAGCTTTCTTT.

The genes are TRBV3-1 (or the pseudogene TRBV3-2) and TRBJ2-5; 13 bases are a match to TRBD2. There are 17 residues in the CDR3. Germline values: CDR1 LGHDT, CDR2 YNNKEL (reference sequence). V was pared by 1 base and J by 3 bases, with 5 bases of the junction left unmatched. CDR3 region: CASSQGTSGRVEETQYF. The CDR3 coding sequence is TGTGCCAGCAGCCAAGGGACTAGCGGGAGAGTTGAAGAGACCCAGTACTTC.

The chain combines TRBV5-6 with TRBJ2-7; tentatively, D is TRBD1 (5 bases). Trimming took 4 bases from V and 5 from J, leaving 16 bases between them. This CDR3 is built from 14 residues. CDR1 is SGHDT, CDR2 YYEEEE, per germline. CDR3 sequence: CASSRVGQGDEQYF. The DNA of the CDR3 is TGTGCCAGCAGCCGGGTCGGGCAGGGTGACGAGCAGTACTTC.

The rearrangement joins TRBV2 to TRBJ1-1; 7 bases match TRBD1. Germline trimming cut 7 bases from V and 4 bases from J; bases unmatched to any gene: 6. The CDR3 has 13 residues. The germline gives CDR1 SNHLY, CDR2 FYNNEI. The CDR3 spells CASTSDRATEAFF. The CDR3 nucleotides are TGTGCCAGCACCTCCGACAGGGCCACTGAAGCTTTCTTT.

V usage is TRBV4-2 and J usage is TRBJ1-2, with 10 bases aligning to TRBD1. The CDR3 consists of 13 residues. Trimming took 7 bases from V and 7 from J; bases not matched to a gene: 6. Germline CDR1 is LGHNA and CDR2 is YNFKEQ. CDR3 sequence: CASTDRGIVGYTF. CDR3 in DNA: TGTGCCAGCACGGACAGGGGGATTGTTGGCTACACCTTC.

The V call is TRBV6-5, the J call TRBJ2-1; TRBD1 is a possible D gene (5 bases). Germline CDR1 and CDR2: MNHEY and SVGAGI. The CDR3 spans 13 residues. V was clipped by 11 bases and J by 0 bases, with 11 bases between them. The CDR3: CALGQTSYNEQFF. CDR3 nucleotides: TGTGCCCTCGGACAAACCTCCTACAATGAGCAGTTCTTC.

The chain is built from TRBV5-1 and TRBJ2-2; 12 nucleotides match TRBD2. Germline V CDR1 and CDR2: SGHRS, YFSETQ. Germline trimming cut 3 bases from V and 5 bases from J; bases unmatched to any gene: 2. The CDR3 totals 15 residues. The CDR3, as DNA: TGCGCCAGCAGCTCGACTAGCGGGAGAACCGGGGAGCTGTTTTTT. Protein sequence: CASSSTSGRTGELFF.

As regards this clone: Other DNA sequences in this sample translate to the same CDR3. The V gene is TRBV5-1, the J gene TRBJ1-5; no firm D call. The CDR3 spans 15 residues. The germline CDR1 and CDR2 sequences are SGHRS and YFSETQ. V lost 1 base and J lost 1, with 9 bases in between. The CDR3, as DNA: TGCGCCAGCAGCTTGACCGGGAACAGCAATCAGCCCCAGCATTTT. This translates into CASSLTGNSNQPQHF. Combining the CDR3 with reference TRBV5-1 and TRBJ1-5 gives the whole variable domain KAGVTQTPRYLIKTRGQQVTLSCSPISGHRSVSWYQQTPGQGLQFLFEYFSETQRNKGNFPGRFSGRQFSNSRSEMNVSTLELGDSALYLCASSLTGNSNQPQHFGDGTRLSIL.

This chain connects TRBV6-1 to TRBJ2-7, with 9 bases lining up with TRBD1. This CDR3 contains 14 residues. The J segment lost 8 bases and the V segment lost 5 bases, leaving 10 bases of the junction unmatched. Germline V gene sequence: CDR1 MNHNS, CDR2 SASEGT. The CDR3 spells CASSFNRDRAQQYF. Written as DNA, the CDR3 is TGTGCCAGCAGTTTTAACCGGGACAGGGCTCAGCAGTACTTC.

This clone is a singleton in its sample. The chain employs TRBV11-2 and TRBJ2-7; 7 positions agree with TRBD1. The CDR3 is made up of 15 amino acids. CDR1 is SGHAT, CDR2 FQNNGV, per germline. V lost 5 bases, J lost 2 bases, and 9 bases stayed unmatched. For the CDR3, the DNA is TGTGCCAGCAGCCCAGGGGCGACAGGGACCTACGAGCAGTACTTC. Its translation is CASSPGATGTYEQYF.

The chain employs TRBV4-2 and TRBJ2-2; 7 bases align to TRBD2. Trimming took 0 bases from V and 9 from J; bases not matched to a gene: 16. The CDR3 length is 18 residues. CDR1 LGHNA and CDR2 YNFKEQ come from the germline V gene. CDR3 coding DNA: TGTGCCAGCAGCCAAGATACTGTCGGGTCGGGAGGTAGAAGGGAGCTGTTTTTT. Translated: CASSQDTVGSGGRRELFF.